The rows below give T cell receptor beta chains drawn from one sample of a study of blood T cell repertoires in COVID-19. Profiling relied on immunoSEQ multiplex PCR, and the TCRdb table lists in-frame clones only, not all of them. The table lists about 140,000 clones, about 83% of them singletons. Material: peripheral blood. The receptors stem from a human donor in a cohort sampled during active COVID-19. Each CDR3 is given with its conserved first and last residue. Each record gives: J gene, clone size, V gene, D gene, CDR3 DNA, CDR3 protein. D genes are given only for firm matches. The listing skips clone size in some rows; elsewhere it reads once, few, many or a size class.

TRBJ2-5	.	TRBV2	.	TGTGCCAGCAGTGACAGGGTCGTGGAGACCCAGTACTTC	CASSDRVVETQYF
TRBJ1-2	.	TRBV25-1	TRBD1	TGTGCCAGCAAAACAGGGGGCGGGGATGGCTACACCTTC	CASKTGGGDGYTF
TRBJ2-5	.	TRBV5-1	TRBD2	TGCGCCAGCAGCCTACGGACTAGCCAAGAGACCCAGTACTTC	CASSLRTSQETQYF
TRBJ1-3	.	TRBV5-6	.	TGTGCCAGCAACACGACAGACCACTCTGGAAACACCATATATTTT	CASNTTDHSGNTIYF
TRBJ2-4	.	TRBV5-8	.	TGTGCCAGCAGCTTGCCCTCAGCCAAAAACATTCAGTACTTC	CASSLPSAKNIQYF
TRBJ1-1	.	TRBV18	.	TGTGCCAGCTCATCCATTACAGGGCGGGACACTGAAGCTTTCTTT	CASSSITGRDTEAFF
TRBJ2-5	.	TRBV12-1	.	TGTGCCAGCAGCCCGGGGGGAGGGACCCAGTACTTC	CASSPGGGTQYF
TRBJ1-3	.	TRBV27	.	TGTGCCAGCAGTCCCTTCCGGACGGAGGTTGGAAACACCATATATTTT	CASSPFRTEVGNTIYF
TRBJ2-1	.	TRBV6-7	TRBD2	TGTGCCAGCAGCACCGGGACTAGCGGGAGCAGCTATGAGCAGTTCTTC	CASSTGTSGSSYEQFF
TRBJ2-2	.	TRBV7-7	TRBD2	TGTGCTAGCAGCCCGACTAGCGGCGCCACCGGGGAGCTGTTTTTT	CASSPTSGATGELFF
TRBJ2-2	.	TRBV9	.	TGTGCCAGCAGCGTAGATAGGGGCCGCACCGGGGAGCTGTTTTTT	CASSVDRGRTGELFF
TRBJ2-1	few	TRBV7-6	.	TGTGCCAGCAGCTTTACGAGCAATGAGCAGTTCTTC	CASSFTSNEQFF
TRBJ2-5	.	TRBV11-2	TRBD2	TGTGCCAGCAGCCTGAGACTAGCGGTAGAGACCCAGTACTTC	CASSLRLAVETQYF
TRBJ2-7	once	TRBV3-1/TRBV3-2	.	TGTGCCAGCAGCCAAGCTTACATCCAACCCAGACAAGTTTCTCCCTACGAGCAGTACTTC	CASSQAYIQPRQVSPYEQYF
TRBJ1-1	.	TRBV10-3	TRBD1	TGTGCCATCAGATCAGGGGGAGGTACTGAAGCTTTCTTT	CAIRSGGGTEAFF
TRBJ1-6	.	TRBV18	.	TGTGCCAGCTCACCGCAGGGATCCGATTCACCCCTCCACTTT	CASSPQGSDSPLHF
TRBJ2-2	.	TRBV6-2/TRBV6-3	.	TGTGCCAGCAGTTTTTTTGATAGCGGAAACACCGGGGAGCTGTTTTTT	CASSFFDSGNTGELFF
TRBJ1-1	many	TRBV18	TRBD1	TGTGCCAGCTCACCTGAGGGGGCTAGTGAAGCTTTCTTT	CASSPEGASEAFF
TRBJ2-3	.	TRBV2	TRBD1	TGTGCCAGCAGGCCCGGGACAGGGTGGGCAGATACGCAGTATTTT	CASRPGTGWADTQYF
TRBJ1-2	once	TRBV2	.	TGTGCCAGCAGTGAACTGCGGGGGGCCGAGGGCTACACCTTC	CASSELRGAEGYTF
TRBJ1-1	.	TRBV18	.	TGTGCCAGCTCACCACGAGAAATGAACACTGAAGCTTTCTTT	CASSPREMNTEAFF
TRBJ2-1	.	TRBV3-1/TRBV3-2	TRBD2	TGTGCCAGCAGCCAAGGGAGGGCAGCGGGAGGCGGTAATGAGCAGTTCTTC	CASSQGRAAGGGNEQFF
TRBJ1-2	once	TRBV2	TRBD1	TGTGCCAGCAGTGAGGACAGGGCTTTTGGCTACACCTTC	CASSEDRAFGYTF
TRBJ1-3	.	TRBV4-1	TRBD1	TGCGCCAGCAGCCAAGATCTCGGCAGGGGGCCCGGAAACACCATATATTTT	CASSQDLGRGPGNTIYF
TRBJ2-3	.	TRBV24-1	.	TGTGCCATCGGGACTCAGAGCACAGATACGCAGTATTTT	CAIGTQSTDTQYF
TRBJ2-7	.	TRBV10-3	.	TGTGCCATCAGTGAGTCGAAGGGCGGTTCTGCGGGAGAGCAGTACTTC	CAISESKGGSAGEQYF
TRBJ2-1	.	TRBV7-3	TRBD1	TGTGCCAGCAGCTATACAGGGGGCTCCTACAATGAGCAGTTCTTC	CASSYTGGSYNEQFF
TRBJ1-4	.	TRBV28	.	TGTGCCAGCAGTTTAGGGGGCCGGGGTGAAAAACTGTTTTTT	CASSLGGRGEKLFF
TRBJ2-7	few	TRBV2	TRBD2	TGTGCCAGCAGTTTCCGGGGACTAGCGGGAGCGGGTTACGAGCAGTACTTC	CASSFRGLAGAGYEQYF
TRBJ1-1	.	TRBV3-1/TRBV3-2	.	TGTGCCAGCAGCCAAGGAGCGGCCTTTGAAGCTTTCTTT	CASSQGAAFEAFF
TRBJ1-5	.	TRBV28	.	TGTGCCAGCAGTTTAGCAGGGAATAGCAATCAGCCCCAGCATTTT	CASSLAGNSNQPQHF
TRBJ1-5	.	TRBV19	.	TGTGCCAGTACCCAAACAGGGTCGGGTCAGCCCCAGCATTTT	CASTQTGSGQPQHF
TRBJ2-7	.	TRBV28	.	TGTGCCAGCAGTTCCCCTTCCCGCTACGAGCAGTACTTC	CASSSPSRYEQYF
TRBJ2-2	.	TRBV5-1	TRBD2	TGCGCCAGCAGTCTAGCGGGGTCCACCGGGGAGCTGTTTTTT	CASSLAGSTGELFF
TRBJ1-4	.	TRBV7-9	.	TGTGCCAGCAGCTTAGCATCTTCTGAAAAACTGTTTTTT	CASSLASSEKLFF
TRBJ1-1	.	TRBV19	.	TGTGCCAGTAGTACAGGGCCTAGGGGCTTGAAAGCTTTCTTT	CASSTGPRGLKAFF
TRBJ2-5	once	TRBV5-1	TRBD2	TGCGCCAGCTCCTCGGGAGGGGTTCTGGCAGAGACCCAGTACTTC	CASSSGGVLAETQYF
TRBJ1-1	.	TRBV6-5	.	TGTGCCAGCTCCGGGGAGGGATTGAACACTGAAGCTTTCTTT	CASSGEGLNTEAFF
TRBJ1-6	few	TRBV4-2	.	TGTGCCAGCAGACGGACAGATAATTCACCCCTCCACTTT	CASRRTDNSPLHF